The source of this T cell receptor (beta chain) is a study of long-term antiretroviral therapy in people with HIV. Sequencing relied on immunoSEQ assay v3.0, run at survey level. Using immunoSEQ multiplex PCR, the repertoire was profiled, and TCRdb retains in-frame clones only, with some absent. The repertoire holds some 40,000 clones, with roughly 93% as singletons. A single count supports this clone. This CDR3 is built from 13 residues. Germline V gene sequence: CDR1 SGHRS, CDR2 YFSETQ. V was clipped by 0 bases and J by 7 bases, with 5 bases between them. V and J are TRBV5-1 and TRBJ1-6; D remains unclear. The clonotype comes from a man aged 30 to 45 with HIV. Material: unsorted PBMCs, obtained about 9 years after starting antiretroviral therapy. DNA of the CDR3: TGCGCCAGCAGCTTGGAGCAGAATTCACCCCTCCACTTT. This gives the protein CASSLEQNSPLHF.